This TCR beta chain was documented in a study of naive and memory T cell subsets. Notes on the study in general: Between naive and memory subsets, TCR abundance power law exponents differed. Gini index rose across naive, CM, EM and EMRA in CD4 and CD8. Possibly reflecting memory cells re-expressing CD45RA, a few larger clonotypes occurred in naive repertoires, especially CD8.

An equimolar mix of two oligonucleotides served as the beta constant-region primer for TRBC1 and TRBC2. Four rounds of PCR amplified the ligated cDNA using nested alpha and beta constant-region primers plus SP2. TCRdb analysed the UMI-ligation and nested PCR reads with MiXCR anew, one entry per CDR3 protein. The table has 98,000 or so distinct CDR3 sequences, roughly 15% seen once; the top ten hold 2.8%. To note about this clonotype: Its antigen is not known.

This CDR3 is built from 14 residues. Germline lookup yields CDR1 SGHVS and CDR2 FQNEAQ. The trim removed 0 bases at V and 6 bases at J, leaving 3 bases unmatched. Four subsets defined by CD45RA and CD27 were sorted after CD3, CD4, CD8 and live/dead staining. The chain combines TRBV7-8 with TRBJ2-7; 9 nucleotides line up with TRBD2. This TCR derives from a human donor in good health. The sequenced sample consisted of naive CD8+ T cells from blood. CDR3 in amino acids: CASSLAIAGAEQYF. CDR3 DNA sequence: TGTGCCAGCAGCTTAGCCATAGCGGGGGCCGAGCAGTACTTC.